This T cell receptor (beta chain) was identified in a study of immune evolution from preneoplasia to lung adenocarcinoma. The table came from immunoSEQ multiplex PCR; TCRdb's copy has only in-frame clones and leaves some out. The top ten hold about 1.8% of the sample, which has around 11,000 clones, more than 65% seen once. This TCR was sampled from a person between 70 and 80 years old with lung adenocarcinoma. The specimen was FFPE minimally invasive lung adenocarcinoma tissue.

This CDR3 reads CASSFNPLRAGELFF. The CDR3 DNA reads as TGTGCCAGCAGCTTCAACCCCCTTAGGGCCGGGGAGCTGTTTTTT. The chain couples TRBV7-6 to TRBJ2-2; D gene uncertain. This CDR3 spans 15 amino acids. Trimming pared 3 bases from V and 6 bases from J, leaving 14 bases between. Germline loops: CDR1 SGHVS, CDR2 FNYEAQ.